Listed below are T cell receptor beta chains from one sample, sequenced in a study of CD8+CD57+ T cells in acquired aplastic anemia. TCRdb re-derived calls from the reads in MiXCR, one entry per CDR3 protein. The sample yields about 180,000 distinct CDR3 sequences, around half seen once. Material for sequencing was sorted CD4+, CD8+, or CD8+CD57+ T cells (not recorded which) from PBMCs. The receptor source for this set is a human donor with aplastic anemia. Both conserved end residues are part of each CDR3. The D gene is left open where the match is weak. Expanded clones are given a class, and other clones once, few, many or no size at all.

V: TRBV27; size: many; D: -; J: TRBJ2-7; DNA: TGTGCCACAACGTCCCTAGCCAGAGGCTACGAGCAGTACTTC; CDR3: CATTSLARGYEQYF
V: TRBV5-1; size: many; D: -; J: TRBJ1-2; DNA: TGCGCCAGCAGCTTGCACTCCCAAGAGCGGGGCTACACCTTC; CDR3: CASSLHSQERGYTF
V: TRBV27; size: many; D: -; J: TRBJ1-6; DNA: TGTGCCAGCAGTTTTTGGGAAGGGTCACCCCTCCACTTT; CDR3: CASSFWEGSPLHF
V: TRBV15; size: few; D: -; J: TRBJ2-3; DNA: TGTGCCACCAGCAGAGGGGCTAGCGTAGATACGCAGTATTTT; CDR3: CATSRGASVDTQYF
V: TRBV2; size: once; D: -; J: TRBJ2-5; DNA: TGTGCCAGCAGTGAAAGGTTAGGCTGGGAGACCCAGTACTTC; CDR3: CASSERLGWETQYF
V: TRBV20-1; size: many; D: -; J: TRBJ2-5; DNA: TGCAGTGCTACCCCCCAGGGGGGCCGCCAAGAGACCCAGTACTTC; CDR3: CSATPQGGRQETQYF
V: TRBV6-4; size: many; D: -; J: TRBJ1-2; DNA: TGTGCCAGCAGTGAACGAGGATCCTACGGCTACACCTTC; CDR3: CASSERGSYGYTF
V: TRBV24-1; size: -; D: -; J: TRBJ1-6; DNA: TGTGCCACCAGTCGGGGGAGCGATAATTCACCCCTCCACTTT; CDR3: CATSRGSDNSPLHF
V: TRBV29-1; size: -; D: -; J: TRBJ2-7; DNA: TGCAGCGTTGAAGGAGACAGCGGCTACGAGCAGTACTTC; CDR3: CSVEGDSGYEQYF
V: TRBV2; size: -; D: -; J: TRBJ1-4; DNA: TGTGCCAGCAGTGCGGGTGAAAAACTGTTTTTT; CDR3: CASSAGEKLFF
V: TRBV9; size: many; D: -; J: TRBJ2-7; DNA: TGTGCCAGCAGCGTACACCCAGGACCCTACGAGCAGTACTTC; CDR3: CASSVHPGPYEQYF
V: TRBV19; size: -; D: -; J: TRBJ1-4; DNA: TGTGCCAGTAGCGCAAGGGGTGAAAAACTGTTTTTT; CDR3: CASSARGEKLFF
V: TRBV29-1; size: -; D: -; J: TRBJ1-2; DNA: TGCAGCGTTTTACCAGATTCCTATGGCTACACCTTC; CDR3: CSVLPDSYGYTF
V: TRBV19; size: many; D: TRBD1; J: TRBJ1-6; DNA: TGTGCCAGCAGGGACAGAGGCTCCTATAATTCACCCCTCCACTTT; CDR3: CASRDRGSYNSPLHF
V: TRBV24-1; size: -; D: -; J: TRBJ2-5; DNA: TGTGCCACCAGTGATTTTTTGGAGACCCAGTACTTC; CDR3: CATSDFLETQYF
V: TRBV10-3; size: -; D: TRBD1; J: TRBJ1-4; DNA: TGTGCCGTCAATCCGGGACAGGGAAGTGAAAAGCTGTTTTTT; CDR3: CAVNPGQGSEKLFF
V: TRBV3-1; size: -; D: -; J: TRBJ1-2; DNA: TGTGCCAGCAGCCAAGATCGATGGAATAACTATGGCTACACCTTC; CDR3: CASSQDRWNNYGYTF
V: TRBV18; size: -; D: -; J: TRBJ1-1; DNA: TGTGCCAGCTCACCACCGACAGGAAAGAACACTGAAGCTTTCTTT; CDR3: CASSPPTGKNTEAFF
V: TRBV20-1; size: once; D: -; J: TRBJ1-1; DNA: TGCAGTGCTAGAACCACAGGGACTCCTAGGACTGAAGCTTTCTTT; CDR3: CSARTTGTPRTEAFF
V: TRBV2; size: -; D: TRBD1; J: TRBJ1-5; DNA: TGTGCCAGCGGCGCACAGGGGGCTAGGCAGCCCCAGCATTTT; CDR3: CASGAQGARQPQHF
V: TRBV7-8; size: -; D: TRBD2; J: TRBJ2-5; DNA: TGTGCCAGCAGCCTGGGACTAGCGGCCCAAGAGACCCAGTACTTC; CDR3: CASSLGLAAQETQYF
V: TRBV24-1; size: -; D: -; J: TRBJ2-7; DNA: TGTGCCACCAGTGATATAGACCGAGGCGAGCAGTACTTC; CDR3: CATSDIDRGEQYF
V: TRBV3-1; size: -; D: TRBD1; J: TRBJ2-2; DNA: TGTGCCAGCGTGGGACAGGGGAAAGCCGGGGAGCTGTTTTTT; CDR3: CASVGQGKAGELFF
V: TRBV10-1; size: many; D: -; J: TRBJ2-1; DNA: TGCGCCAGCAGTGATTCGGGAACCAATGAGCAGTTCTTC; CDR3: CASSDSGTNEQFF
V: TRBV7-9; size: -; D: -; J: TRBJ2-7; DNA: TGTGCCAGCAGCCCAAGCAGCCCAGTAAAGCAGTACTTC; CDR3: CASSPSSPVKQYF
V: TRBV6-1; size: -; D: -; J: TRBJ2-7; DNA: TGTGCCACGAGGGCAGGGTACGAGCAGTACTTC; CDR3: CATRAGYEQYF